Each of the 15 T cell receptor beta chains below was sequenced from the same sample in a study of blood T cell repertoires in COVID-19 (TCRdb year 2020). To prepare the library, the immunoSEQ multiplex PCR assay was applied. In its TCRdb copy, this immuneACCESS table keeps in-frame sequences only and misses some clones. Where compared with another copy, unresolved V genes explain less than half of these, and the others have no known cause. This sample comprises 100,000 or so clones, about 89% of them detected only once. Clones ranked in the top ten supply 0.97% of the sample. The source material was peripheral blood. All receptors come from a man aged 60-69 years with acute or convalescent COVID-19.

The V and J genes are TRBV19 and TRBJ2-2, with TRBD1 as a possible D gene (6 bases). CDR1 LNHDA and CDR2 SQIVND come from the germline V gene (reference sequence). The CDR3 contains 18 residues. Trimming removed 5 bases from V and 0 bases from J, with 19 bases in between. For the CDR3, the DNA is TGTGCCAGTAGTTCCCCGGGACATTCACCCGCGAACACCGGGGAGCTGTTTTTT. Translation gives CASSSPGHSPANTGELFF.

The chain couples TRBV9 to TRBJ1-1, with D perhaps TRBD1 (5 bases). CDR1 and CDR2 (germline): SGDLS, YYNGEE. The CDR3 extends over 14 amino acids. Trimming removed 10 bases from V and 4 bases from J, with 20 bases in between. In nucleotides, the CDR3 is TGTGCCTCAGGACACGGGTCAGTTGTCACTGAAGCTTTCTTT. Protein: CASGHGSVVTEAFF.

This chain uses TRBV6-5 with TRBJ1-4; 9 bases fit TRBD1. CDR3 size: 15 residues. The germline V gene encodes CDR1 MNHEY and CDR2 SVGAGI. V lost 5 bases, J lost 8 bases, and 9 bases stayed unmatched. The CDR3, as DNA: TGTGCCAGCAGTATCCACAGGGGGCGGGAGGAAAAACTGTTTTTT. This codes for CASSIHRGREEKLFF.

This clone has just a few counts. The CDR3 DNA sequence: TGTGCCAGCACCACAAGGAGGGACAGGGGCCCTAACAATGAGCAGTTCTTC. It encodes CASTTRRDRGPNNEQFF. The chain links TRBV28 to TRBJ2-1; 10 bases align to TRBD1. Germline CDR1 MDHEN, CDR2 SYDVKM. The J segment lost 5 bases and the V segment lost 7 bases, leaving 14 bases of the junction unmatched. The CDR3 covers 17 residues. The complete variable domain, with remaining parts taken from reference TRBV28 and TRBJ2-1, reads DVKVTQSSRYLVKRTGEKVFLECVQDMDHENMFWYRQDPGLGLRLIYFSYDVKMKEKGDIPEGYSVSREKKERFSLILESASTNQTSMYLCASTTRRDRGPNNEQFFGPGTRLTVL.

This rearrangement joins TRBV19 to TRBJ1-4; no reliable D call. There are 13 residues in the CDR3. Between the trimmed V and J ends, which lost 6 bases and 8 bases, there was a span of 13 bases. CDR1 and CDR2 (germline): LNHDA, SQIVND (reference sequence). The CDR3 sequence is CASRRNPGEKLFF. The CDR3, as DNA: TGTGCCAGTAGGCGAAACCCCGGGGAAAAACTGTTTTTT.

The genes are TRBV18 and TRBJ2-3, with 7 bases lining up with TRBD1. CDR3 size: 16 residues. In germline, CDR1 is KGHSH, CDR2 LQKENI. V lost 2 bases to trimming and J lost 3 bases; unmatched junction nucleotides: 8. The CDR3, as DNA: TGTGCCAGCTCACCAAATCGTTACAGGGGTACAGATACGCAGTATTTT. It is translated as CASSPNRYRGTDTQYF.

This sequence joins TRBV6-5 and TRBJ1-5; unclear D gene. This CDR3 comprises 15 residues. Germline-derived CDR1 and CDR2 are MNHEY and SVGAGI. V shed 6 bases and J shed 3 bases, with 15 bases lying between them. Written as DNA, the CDR3 is TGTGCCAGCAGCGTGAGAGTTTCTTTCAATCAGCCCCAGCATTTT. This codes for CASSVRVSFNQPQHF.

The chain uses TRBV2 and TRBJ1-1; D is ambiguous. The CDR3 is made up of 13 amino acids. Germline loops: CDR1 SNHLY, CDR2 FYNNEI. The V gene lost 8 bases and the J gene lost 6 bases, with 16 bases spanning the gap. For the CDR3, the DNA is TGTGCCAGCGGATTATTCAGGCAGGCTGAAGCTTTCTTT. Its protein is CASGLFRQAEAFF.

The chain has TRBV24-1 and TRBJ1-2; perhaps TRBD1 as D (5 bases). The CDR3 sequence is 12 residues long. Trimming cost V 6 bases and J 7 bases, with 11 bases left between them. Per germline, CDR1 KGHDR and CDR2 SFDVKD. The CDR3 DNA reads TGTGCCACCAGTTCAGGGAGGGGTGGCTACACCTTC. Protein product: CATSSGRGGYTF.

CDR3 region: CASSPVSGLAINEQFF. CDR3 in DNA: TGTGCCAGCTCACCAGTTTCGGGACTTGCCATAAATGAGCAGTTCTTC. This sequence joins TRBV18 and TRBJ2-1, with D perhaps TRBD2 (6 bases). V lost 2 bases, J lost 7 bases, and 18 bases lay in between. This CDR3 region has 16 residues. Germline-derived CDR1 and CDR2 are KGHSH and LQKENI.

This clone was counted once. The genes are TRBV6-1 and TRBJ2-4; 8 nucleotides agree with TRBD1. The CDR3 covers 15 residues. The germline V gene has CDR1 MNHNS and CDR2 SASEGT. Trimming took 0 bases from V and 6 from J; bases not matched to a gene: 4. The CDR3 sequence is CASSEARTGRNIQYF. The CDR3 region has the DNA TGTGCCAGCAGTGAAGCGCGGACAGGGAGAAACATTCAGTACTTC.

The chain couples TRBV7-9 to TRBJ1-4; 11 nucleotides line up with TRBD1. The CDR3 length is 15 residues. After removal of 5 bases from V and 7 bases from J, the junction contained 6 bases not matched to a gene. CDR1 SEHNR and CDR2 FQNEAQ come from the germline V gene (reference sequence). The CDR3 here is CASSTGTGGSEKLFF. The CDR3 DNA sequence: TGTGCCAGCAGCACAGGGACAGGGGGGAGTGAAAAACTGTTTTTT. The full variable domain, in which reference TRBV7-9 and TRBJ1-4 provide the parts outside the CDR3, is DTGVSQNPRHKITKRGQNVTFRCDPISEHNRLYWYRQTLGQGPEFLTYFQNEAQLEKSRLLSDRFSAERPKGSFSTLEIQRTEQGDSAMYLCASSTGTGGSEKLFFGSGTQLSVL.

This clone was observed once. The V gene is TRBV9, the J gene TRBJ2-7; 10 nucleotides align to TRBD2. V lost 4 bases and J lost 5; bases outside the gene matches: 15. The CDR3 length is 17 residues. CDR1 is SGDLS and CDR2 is YYNGEE in the germline V gene. CDR3 coding DNA: TGTGCCAGCAGCCCGTACCCCTCTAGCGGGAGTATCCACGAGCAGTACTTC. Protein sequence: CASSPYPSSGSIHEQYF.

The chain has TRBV3-1 (or the pseudogene TRBV3-2) and TRBJ2-3, with TRBD1 as a possible D gene (6 bases). The CDR3 extends over 16 amino acids. The germline gives CDR1 LGHDT, CDR2 YNNKEL (reference sequence). The V gene lost 0 bases and the J gene lost 4 bases, with 14 bases spanning the gap. This chain's CDR3 is CASSQEFGGGADTQYF. The CDR3 DNA reads as TGTGCCAGCAGCCAAGAATTTGGTGGGGGCGCAGATACGCAGTATTTT.

The chain couples TRBV12-1 to TRBJ2-7; the table's D call TRBD1 went unverified against the DNA. TRBV12-1 is an annotated pseudogene. The CDR3 is made up of 15 amino acids. CDR3 sequence: CASSLSDRGSTEQYV. The CDR3 region has the DNA TGTGCCAGCAGCTTATCGGACAGGGGATCTACCGAGCAGTACGTC.